What follows describes a single T cell receptor (beta chain). Here immunoSEQ multiplex PCR was the method, and the copy in TCRdb shows in-frame clones only, minus some. This table has 87,000 or so clones, 80% to 90% appearing once. This entry belongs to a study of OX40 agonist ivuxolimab in advanced cancers. This specimen was CD4+ or CD8+ T cells sorted from blood, taken in a trial of the OX40 agonist ivuxolimab. The source of this sequence is an adult with an advanced solid tumor such as melanoma, head and neck, liver or kidney cancer.

Here the CDR3 reads CASSKVAAETQYF. In DNA form, the CDR3 reads TGTGCCAGCAGCAAAGTTGCGGCGGAGACCCAGTACTTC. The chain has TRBV21-1 and TRBJ2-5; TRBD2, as called in the table, went unchecked against the DNA. TRBV21-1 is labeled a pseudogene. The CDR3 loop spans 13 amino acids.